These 17 T cell receptor beta chains were all obtained from the same sample, sequenced in a study of OX40 agonist ivuxolimab in advanced cancers. Sequencing used immunoSEQ multiplex PCR; TCRdb keeps in-frame clones, though not all of them. The sample has 46,000 or so clones, 60% to 80% seen once. Sample: CD4+ or CD8+ T cells sorted from blood, taken in a trial of the OX40 agonist ivuxolimab. Receptors originate from an adult with an advanced solid tumor such as melanoma, head and neck, liver or kidney cancer.

The rearrangement uses TRBV28 and TRBJ1-4; 7 bases map to TRBD1. The CDR3 covers 15 residues. V trimming: 3 bases; J trimming: 4 bases; junction bases outside the gene matches: 5. Looked up from germline, CDR1 is MDHEN and CDR2 is SYDVKM. DNA for the CDR3: TGTGCCAGCAGTTTGGTGGGACAGAATAATGAAAAACTGTTTTTT. Translating it yields CASSLVGQNNEKLFF.

V and J are TRBV6-1 and TRBJ2-4; D is ambiguous. V was clipped by 6 bases and J by 8 bases, with 8 bases between them. The germline gives CDR1 MNHNS, CDR2 SASEGT. This CDR3 is built from 11 residues. CDR3 sequence reads: CASRNQDIQYF. CDR3 DNA sequence: TGTGCCAGCAGGAACCAGGACATTCAGTACTTC.

This chain uses TRBV6-5 with TRBJ1-2; D is uncertain. Germline V gene lookup returns CDR1 MNHEY and CDR2 SVGAGI. The CDR3 runs 11 residues. V lost 5 bases and J 8 bases, leaving 9 bases between the germline ends. This chain's CDR3 is CASSPQEGYTF. The CDR3, as DNA: TGTGCCAGCAGTCCCCAGGAGGGCTACACCTTC.

The CDR3: CASSFQGGGQETQYF. The CDR3 nucleotides read TGCGCCAGCAGCTTCCAGGGTGGGGGCCAAGAGACCCAGTACTTC. The chain links TRBV5-1 to TRBJ2-5, with D possibly being TRBD1 or TRBD2 (5 bases each). The CDR3 consists of 15 residues. Germline V gene lookup returns CDR1 SGHRS and CDR2 YFSETQ. Trimming pared 2 bases from V and 1 base from J, leaving 12 bases between.

In this sample, this clone turned up once. The chain recombines TRBV5-3 with TRBJ2-7; no definite D call. TRBV5-3 is sorted into the ORF group, with uncertain function. This CDR3 is built from 11 residues. The V and J ends lost 4 bases and 9 bases respectively, with 11 bases between them. CDR3 in amino acids: CARSLCGWQYF. The CDR3 DNA reads TGTGCCAGAAGCCTTTGTGGGTGGCAGTACTTC.

The chain joins TRBV6-6 to TRBJ1-2; D remains unclear. Trimming removed 0 bases at V and 4 bases at J, with 12 bases between. Germline CDR1 reads MNHNY; CDR2 reads SVGAGI (reference sequence). The CDR3 contains 15 residues. In DNA, the CDR3 is TGTGCCAGCAGTTACTCGTTTTCGGAGGGCTATGGCTACACCTTC. This encodes CASSYSFSEGYGYTF.

CDR3 amino acids: CASSEQGSGSDTQYF. CDR3 sequence (DNA): TGTGCCAGCAGTGAACAGGGGAGTGGATCAGATACGCAGTATTTT. J is TRBJ2-3 and V is TRBV6-1; a possible D gene is TRBD1 (6 bases). The CDR3 sequence is 15 residues long. Trimming stripped 2 bases from V and 4 bases from J, with 13 bases between. The germline CDR1 and CDR2 sequences are MNHNS and SASEGT.

V usage is TRBV28 and J usage is TRBJ2-5, with 9 nucleotides matching TRBD2. Looked up from germline, CDR1 is MDHEN and CDR2 is SYDVKM. CDR3 length: 15 residues. Trimming removed 7 bases from V and 9 bases from J; junction bases left unmatched: 15. CDR3 residues: CASKFDGLAGMAQYF. The CDR3 DNA reads as TGTGCCAGCAAATTTGATGGGCTAGCGGGAATGGCCCAGTACTTC.

J is TRBJ2-1 and V is TRBV30, with TRBD1 matching over 7 bases. Germline V gene data show CDR1 as GTSNPN and CDR2 as SVGIG (reference sequence). V was pared by 8 bases and J by 9 bases, with 7 bases of the junction left unmatched. This CDR3 region has 11 residues. CDR3 protein: CAGKGGGEQFF. For the CDR3, the DNA is TGTGCCGGAAAAGGGGGCGGTGAGCAGTTCTTC.

J is TRBJ2-1 and V is TRBV19; TRBD2 aligns across 11 bases. V shed 2 bases and J 5 bases; nucleotides not matched to a gene: 8. Looked up from germline, CDR1 is LNHDA and CDR2 is SQIVND (reference sequence). The CDR3 length is 17 residues. The CDR3 nucleotides are TGTGCCAGTAGTATACGTCCAACTAGCGGGAGCAACAATGAGCAGTTCTTC. Translating gives CASSIRPTSGSNNEQFF.

This chain connects TRBV11-3 to TRBJ2-1; D is possibly TRBD2 (6 bases). The CDR3 covers 16 residues. The germline CDR1 and CDR2 sequences are SGHNT and YENEEA. Trimming left V 5 bases short and J 10 bases short, with 24 bases between. The CDR3 DNA is TGTGCCAGCAGCCCACGGGGAGCTAGTGGGAGGCCGGAGCAGTTCTTC. Residues: CASSPRGASGRPEQFF. Full variable domain (rest looked up from reference TRBV11-3 and TRBJ2-1): EAGVVQSPRYKIIEKKQPVAFWCNPISGHNTLYWYLQNLGQGPELLIRYENEEAVDDSQLPKDRFSAERLKGVDSTLKIQPAELGDSAVYLCASSPRGASGRPEQFFGPGTRLTVL.

This clone was seen many times. The chain joins TRBV19 to TRBJ2-2; 14 bases line up with TRBD2. Germline V lookup: CDR1 LNHDA, CDR2 SQIVND (reference sequence). J gave up 6 bases and V 10 bases, and 19 bases lay outside the gene matches. This CDR3 is built from 19 residues. The CDR3 spells CATPRSPGLAGVLAGELFF. Written as DNA, the CDR3 is TGTGCCACTCCCCGTTCCCCGGGACTAGCGGGAGTGTTGGCCGGGGAGCTGTTTTTT.

The V gene is TRBV11-2, the J gene TRBJ2-7, with TRBD1 identical over 7 bases. After removal of 1 base from V and 2 bases from J, the junction contained 8 bases not matched to a gene. This CDR3 contains 16 residues. Looked up from germline, CDR1 is SGHAT and CDR2 is FQNNGV. CDR3 amino acids: CASSLVRGTAPYEQYF. The CDR3 DNA follows: TGTGCCAGCAGCTTAGTTAGGGGGACAGCACCCTACGAGCAGTACTTC.

The gene calls are TRBV9 and TRBJ2-3, with D perhaps matching TRBD2 (6 bases). In germline, CDR1 is SGDLS, CDR2 YYNGEE. The CDR3 sequence is 15 residues long. V was trimmed by 1 base and J by 0 bases, leaving 9 bases between them. Written as DNA, the CDR3 is TGTGCCAGCAGCGTACTGGCGGGGAGCACAGATACGCAGTATTTT. This codes for CASSVLAGSTDTQYF.

The chain joins TRBV5-8 to TRBJ2-2, with 7 bases aligning to TRBD2. The V segment lost 4 bases and the J segment 4 bases; nucleotides outside the gene matches: 7. This CDR3 contains 15 residues. The germline CDR1 and CDR2 sequences are SGHTS and YDEGEE. As DNA, the CDR3 is TGTGCCAGCAGCCAAGATGGGACTACCACCGGGGAGCTGTTTTTT. This codes for CASSQDGTTTGELFF. The full variable domain, with the rest looked up from reference TRBV5-8 and TRBJ2-2, is EAGVTQSPTHLIKTRGQQATLRCSPISGHTSVYWYQQALGLGLQFLLWYDEGEERNRGNFPPRFSGRQFPNYSSELNVNALELEDSALYLCASSQDGTTTGELFFGEGSRLTVL.

The genes are TRBV18 and TRBJ2-3; 10 bases are shared with TRBD2. With 6 bases clipped from V and 2 bases from J, the junction kept 5 bases outside the gene matches. Germline V gives CDR1 KGHSH, CDR2 LQKENI. This CDR3 comprises 15 residues. The DNA for the CDR3 is TGTGCCAGCTCCCGCACTAGCGGGGTCACAGATACGCAGTATTTT. Protein: CASSRTSGVTDTQYF. Full variable domain (missing parts from reference TRBV18 and TRBJ2-3): NAGVMQNPRHLVRRRGQEARLRCSPMKGHSHVYWYRQLPEEGLKFMVYLQKENIIDESGMPKERFSAEFPKEGPSILRIQQVVRGDSAAYFCASSRTSGVTDTQYFGPGTRLTVL.

V and J are TRBV7-2 and TRBJ2-1; 8 bases are a match to TRBD2. Germline V gene lookup returns CDR1 SGHTA and CDR2 FQGNSA. The length of the CDR3 is 16 residues. The V and J ends lost 5 bases and 1 base, in that order; junction bases with no gene match: 7. In nucleotides, the CDR3 is TGTGCCAGCAGCCGCAGCGGGGGAGTGTCCTACAATGAGCAGTTCTTC. Its translation: CASSRSGGVSYNEQFF. The full variable domain, completed using reference TRBV7-2 and TRBJ2-1, is GAGVSQSPSNKVTEKGKDVELRCDPISGHTALYWYRQSLGQGLEFLIYFQGNSAPDKSGLPSDRFSAERTGGSVSTLTIQRTQQEDSAVYLCASSRSGGVSYNEQFFGPGTRLTVL.